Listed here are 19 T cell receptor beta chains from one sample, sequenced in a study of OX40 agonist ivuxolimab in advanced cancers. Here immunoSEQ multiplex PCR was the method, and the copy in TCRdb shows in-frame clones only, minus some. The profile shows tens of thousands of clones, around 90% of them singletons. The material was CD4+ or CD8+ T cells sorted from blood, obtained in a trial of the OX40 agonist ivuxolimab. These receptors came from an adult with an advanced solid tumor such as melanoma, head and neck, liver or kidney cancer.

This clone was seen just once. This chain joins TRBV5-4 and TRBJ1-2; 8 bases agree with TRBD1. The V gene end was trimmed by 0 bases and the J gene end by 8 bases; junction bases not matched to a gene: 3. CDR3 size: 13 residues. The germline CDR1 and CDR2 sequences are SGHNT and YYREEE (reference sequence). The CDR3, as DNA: TGTGCCAGCAGCTTGGCAGGGGGCAAGGGCTACACCTTC. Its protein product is CASSLAGGKGYTF.

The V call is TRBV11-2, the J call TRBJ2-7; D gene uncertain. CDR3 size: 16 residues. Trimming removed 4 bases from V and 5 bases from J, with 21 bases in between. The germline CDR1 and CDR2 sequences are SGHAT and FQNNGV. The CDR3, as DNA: TGTGCCAGCAGCTCCCCACGTGGGAAAAGGTCCAACGAGCAGTACTTC. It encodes CASSSPRGKRSNEQYF.

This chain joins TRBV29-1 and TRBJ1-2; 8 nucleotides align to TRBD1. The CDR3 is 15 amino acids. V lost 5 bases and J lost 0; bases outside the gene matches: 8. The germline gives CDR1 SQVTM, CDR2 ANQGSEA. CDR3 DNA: TGCAGCGTTAGCCCGCGACAGGGGTCTAACTATGGCTACACCTTC. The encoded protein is CSVSPRQGSNYGYTF.

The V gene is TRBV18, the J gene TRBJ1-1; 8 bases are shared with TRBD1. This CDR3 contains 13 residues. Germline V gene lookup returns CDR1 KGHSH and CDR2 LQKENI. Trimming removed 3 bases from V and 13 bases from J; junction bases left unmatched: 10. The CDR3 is CASSPGADRVGFF. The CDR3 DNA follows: TGTGCCAGCTCACCCGGGGCGGACAGGGTTGGTTTCTTT.

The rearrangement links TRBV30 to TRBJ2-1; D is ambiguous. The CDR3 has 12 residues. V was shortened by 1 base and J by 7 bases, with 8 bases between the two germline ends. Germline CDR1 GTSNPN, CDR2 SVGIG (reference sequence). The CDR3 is CAWSAEWNEQFF. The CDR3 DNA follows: TGTGCCTGGAGTGCAGAGTGGAATGAGCAGTTCTTC.

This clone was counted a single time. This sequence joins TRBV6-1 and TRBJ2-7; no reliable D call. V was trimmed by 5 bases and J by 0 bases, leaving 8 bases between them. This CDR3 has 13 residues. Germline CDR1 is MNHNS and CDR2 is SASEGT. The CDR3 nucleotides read TGTGCCAGCAGTTTGCGAGGCTCCTACGAGCAGTACTTC. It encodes CASSLRGSYEQYF.

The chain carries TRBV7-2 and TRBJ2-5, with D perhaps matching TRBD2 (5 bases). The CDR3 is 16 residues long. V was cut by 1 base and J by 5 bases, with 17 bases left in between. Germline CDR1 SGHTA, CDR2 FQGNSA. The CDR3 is CASSLGSGLKRETQYF. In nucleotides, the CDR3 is TGTGCCAGCAGCTTAGGGAGCGGTCTCAAAAGGGAGACCCAGTACTTC.

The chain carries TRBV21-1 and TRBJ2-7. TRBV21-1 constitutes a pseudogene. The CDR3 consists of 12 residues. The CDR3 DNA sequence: TGTGCCAGCAGCAAAGGTTGGAACGAGCAGTACTTC. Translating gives CASSKGWNEQYF.

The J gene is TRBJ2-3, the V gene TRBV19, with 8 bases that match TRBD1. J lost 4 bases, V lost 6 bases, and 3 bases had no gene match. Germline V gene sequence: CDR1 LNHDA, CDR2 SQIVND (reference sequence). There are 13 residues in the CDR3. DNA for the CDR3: TGTGCCAGTAGCCCAGGGGGCGCAGATACGCAGTATTTT. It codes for CASSPGGADTQYF.

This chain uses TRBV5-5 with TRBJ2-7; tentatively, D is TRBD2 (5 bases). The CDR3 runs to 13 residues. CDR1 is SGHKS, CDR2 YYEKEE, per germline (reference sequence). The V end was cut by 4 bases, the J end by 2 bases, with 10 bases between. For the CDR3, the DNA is TGTGCCAGCAGCCCAGGACTGACCTACGAGCAGTACTTC. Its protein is CASSPGLTYEQYF.

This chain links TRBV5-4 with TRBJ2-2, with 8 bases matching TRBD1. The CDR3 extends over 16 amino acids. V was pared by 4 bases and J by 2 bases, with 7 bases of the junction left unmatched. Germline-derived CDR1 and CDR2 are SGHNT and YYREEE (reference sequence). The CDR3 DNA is TGTGCCAGCAGCCTTCGGACAGGGACTAACACCGGGGAGCTGTTTTTT. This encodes CASSLRTGTNTGELFF.

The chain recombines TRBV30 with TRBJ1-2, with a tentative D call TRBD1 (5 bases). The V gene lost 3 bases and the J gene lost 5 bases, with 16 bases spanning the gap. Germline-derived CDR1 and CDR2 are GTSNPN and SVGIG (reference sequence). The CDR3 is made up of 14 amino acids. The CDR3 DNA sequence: TGTGCCTGGAGGATCCAGGGATTTGGGTATGGCTACACCTTC. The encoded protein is CAWRIQGFGYGYTF. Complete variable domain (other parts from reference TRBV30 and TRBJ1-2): SQTIHQWPATLVQPVGSPLSLECTVEGTSNPNLYWYRQAAGRGLQLLFYSVGIGQISSEVPQNLSASRPQDRQFILSSKKLLLSDSGFYLCAWRIQGFGYGYTFGSGTRLTVV.

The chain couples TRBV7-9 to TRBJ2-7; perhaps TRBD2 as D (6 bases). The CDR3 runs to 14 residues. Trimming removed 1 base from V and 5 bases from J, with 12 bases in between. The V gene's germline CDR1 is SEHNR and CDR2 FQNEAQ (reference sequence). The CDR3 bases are TGTGCCAGCAGCTTAGGTAGCCGGAGGGACGAGCAGTACTTC. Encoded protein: CASSLGSRRDEQYF.

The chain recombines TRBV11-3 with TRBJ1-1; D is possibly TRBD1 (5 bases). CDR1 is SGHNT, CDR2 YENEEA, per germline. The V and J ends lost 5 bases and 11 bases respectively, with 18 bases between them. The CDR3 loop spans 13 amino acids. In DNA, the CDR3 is TGTGCCAGCAGCCTCGGAGGGGAGCGTGGGGCTTTCTTT. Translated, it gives CASSLGGERGAFF.

The DNA for the CDR3 is TGTGCCATCAGTGAGTCGAAGGGGGGCAGGACCGGGGAGCTGTTTTTT. Translating gives CAISESKGGRTGELFF. The genes are TRBV10-3 and TRBJ2-2; D is tentatively TRBD1 or TRBD2 (6 bases each). In germline, CDR1 is ENHRY, CDR2 SYGVKD. The CDR3 totals 16 residues. V dropped 0 bases and J dropped 5 bases, with 13 bases sitting between them.

DNA of the CDR3: TGTGCCAGCTCACCACCCGCGGGGGGGGTAGCCAAAAACATTCAGTACTTC. Translation: CASSPPAGGVAKNIQYF. This sequence joins TRBV18 and TRBJ2-4, with 9 bases matching TRBD2. This CDR3 region has 17 residues. J was trimmed by 0 bases and V by 0 bases; bases with no gene match: 3. CDR1 KGHSH and CDR2 LQKENI come from the germline V gene.

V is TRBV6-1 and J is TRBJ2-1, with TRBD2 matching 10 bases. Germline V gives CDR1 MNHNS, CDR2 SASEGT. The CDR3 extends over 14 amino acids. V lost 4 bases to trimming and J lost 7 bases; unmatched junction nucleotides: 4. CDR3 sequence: CASSVLAGENEQFF. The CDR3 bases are TGTGCCAGCAGTGTCCTAGCGGGGGAAAATGAGCAGTTCTTC.

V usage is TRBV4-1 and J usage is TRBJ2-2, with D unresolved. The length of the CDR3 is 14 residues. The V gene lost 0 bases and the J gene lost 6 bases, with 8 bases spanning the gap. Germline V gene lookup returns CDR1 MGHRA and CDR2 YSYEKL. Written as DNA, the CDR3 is TGCGCCAGCAGCCAAGATTCGATCCCCGGGGAGCTGTTTTTT. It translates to CASSQDSIPGELFF.

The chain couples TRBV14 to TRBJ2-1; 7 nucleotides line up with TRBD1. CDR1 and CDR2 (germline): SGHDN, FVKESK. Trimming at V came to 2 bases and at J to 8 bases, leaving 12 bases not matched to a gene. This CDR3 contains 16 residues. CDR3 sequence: CASSQTGKGAADEQFF. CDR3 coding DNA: TGTGCCAGCAGCCAAACTGGGAAGGGGGCCGCGGATGAGCAGTTCTTC.